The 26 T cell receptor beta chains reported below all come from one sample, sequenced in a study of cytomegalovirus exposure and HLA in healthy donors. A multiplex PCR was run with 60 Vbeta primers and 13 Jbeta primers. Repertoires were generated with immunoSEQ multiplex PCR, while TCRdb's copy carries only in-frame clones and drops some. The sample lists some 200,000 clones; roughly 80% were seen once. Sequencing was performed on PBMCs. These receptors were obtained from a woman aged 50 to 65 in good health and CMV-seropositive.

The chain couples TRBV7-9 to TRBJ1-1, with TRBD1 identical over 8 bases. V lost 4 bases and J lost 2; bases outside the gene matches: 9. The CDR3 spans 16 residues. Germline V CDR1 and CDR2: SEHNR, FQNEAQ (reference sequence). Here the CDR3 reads CASSYFVDRGNTEAFF. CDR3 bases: TGTGCCAGCAGCTACTTTGTTGACAGGGGAAACACTGAAGCTTTCTTT.

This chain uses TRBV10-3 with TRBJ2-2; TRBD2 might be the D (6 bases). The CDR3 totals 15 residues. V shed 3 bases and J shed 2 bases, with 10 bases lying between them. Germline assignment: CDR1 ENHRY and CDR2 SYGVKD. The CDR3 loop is CAISERELNTGELFF. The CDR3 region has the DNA TGTGCCATCAGTGAACGGGAGCTAAACACCGGGGAGCTGTTTTTT.

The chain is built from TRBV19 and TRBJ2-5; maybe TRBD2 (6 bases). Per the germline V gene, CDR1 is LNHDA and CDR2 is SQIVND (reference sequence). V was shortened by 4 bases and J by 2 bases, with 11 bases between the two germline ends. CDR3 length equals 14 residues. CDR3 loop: CASSRIAGQETQYF. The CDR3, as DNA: TGTGCCAGTAGTAGAATCGCGGGGCAAGAGACCCAGTACTTC.

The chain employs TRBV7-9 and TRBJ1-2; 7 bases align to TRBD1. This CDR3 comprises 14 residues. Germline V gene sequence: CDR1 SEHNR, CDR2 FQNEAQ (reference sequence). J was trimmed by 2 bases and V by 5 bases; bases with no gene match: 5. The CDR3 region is CASSGQVKNYGYTF. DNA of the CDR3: TGTGCCAGCAGCGGACAGGTGAAAAACTATGGCTACACCTTC.

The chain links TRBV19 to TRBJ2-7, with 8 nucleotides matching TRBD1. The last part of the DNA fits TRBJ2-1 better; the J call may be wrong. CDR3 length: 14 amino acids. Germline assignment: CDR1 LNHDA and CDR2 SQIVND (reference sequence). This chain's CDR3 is CASNQGATYNEQFF. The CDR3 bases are TGTGCCAGTAACCAGGGGGCAACCTACAATGAGCAGTTCTTC.

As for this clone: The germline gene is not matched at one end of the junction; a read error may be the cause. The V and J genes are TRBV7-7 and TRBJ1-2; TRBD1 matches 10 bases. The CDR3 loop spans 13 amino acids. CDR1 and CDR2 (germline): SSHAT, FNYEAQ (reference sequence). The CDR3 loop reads CASSPDRGDGYTF. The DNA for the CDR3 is TGTGCTAGCAGCCCGGACAGGGGGGATGGCTACACCTTC. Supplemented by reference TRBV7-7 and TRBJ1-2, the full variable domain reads GAGVSQSPRYKVTKRGQDVTLRCDPISSHATLYWYQQALGQGPEFLTYFNYEAQPDKSGLPSDRFSAERPEGSISTLTIQRTEQRDSAMYRCASSPDRGDGYTFGSGTRLTVV.

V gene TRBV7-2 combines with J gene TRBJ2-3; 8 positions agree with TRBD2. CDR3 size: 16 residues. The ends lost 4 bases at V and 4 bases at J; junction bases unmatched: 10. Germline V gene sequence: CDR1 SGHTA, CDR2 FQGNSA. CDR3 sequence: CASSSRGGPLADTQYF. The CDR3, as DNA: TGTGCCAGCAGCTCCCGGGGGGGCCCATTGGCAGATACGCAGTATTTT.

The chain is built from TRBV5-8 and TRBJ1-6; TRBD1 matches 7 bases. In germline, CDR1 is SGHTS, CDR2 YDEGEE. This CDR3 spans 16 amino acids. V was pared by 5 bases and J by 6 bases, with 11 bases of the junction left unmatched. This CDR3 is CASRQQGLVGNSPLHF. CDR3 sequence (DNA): TGTGCCAGCAGACAACAGGGGCTTGTTGGTAATTCACCCCTCCACTTT.

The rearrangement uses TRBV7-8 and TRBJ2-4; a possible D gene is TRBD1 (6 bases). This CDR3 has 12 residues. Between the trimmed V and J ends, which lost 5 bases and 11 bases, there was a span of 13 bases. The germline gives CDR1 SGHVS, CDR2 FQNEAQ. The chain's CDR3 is CASSEQGQLQYF. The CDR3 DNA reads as TGTGCCAGCAGCGAACAGGGTCAGCTTCAGTACTTC. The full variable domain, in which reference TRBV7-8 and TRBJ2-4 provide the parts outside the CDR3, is GAGVSQSPRYKVAKRGQDVALRCDPISGHVSLFWYQQALGQGPEFLTYFQNEAQLDKSGLPSDRFFAERPEGSVSTLKIQRTQQEDSAVYLCASSEQGQLQYFGAGTRLSVL.

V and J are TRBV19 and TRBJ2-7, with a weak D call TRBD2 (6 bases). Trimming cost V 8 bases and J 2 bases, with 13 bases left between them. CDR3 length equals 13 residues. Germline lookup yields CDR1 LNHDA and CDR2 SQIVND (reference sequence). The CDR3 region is CASGTGPTYEQYF. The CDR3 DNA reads TGTGCCAGTGGGACTGGCCCCACCTACGAGCAGTACTTC.

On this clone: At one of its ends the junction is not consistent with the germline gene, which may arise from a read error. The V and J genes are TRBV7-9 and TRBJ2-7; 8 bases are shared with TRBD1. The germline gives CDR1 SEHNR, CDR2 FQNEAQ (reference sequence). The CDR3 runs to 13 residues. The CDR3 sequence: CASSYLQGASGSF. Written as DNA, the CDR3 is TGTGCCAGCAGCTACCTCCAGGGGGCTAGTGGGTCCTTC.

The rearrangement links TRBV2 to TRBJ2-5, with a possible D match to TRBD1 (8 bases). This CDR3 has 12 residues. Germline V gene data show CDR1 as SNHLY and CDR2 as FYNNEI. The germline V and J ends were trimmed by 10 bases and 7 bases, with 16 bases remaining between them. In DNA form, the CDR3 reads TGTGCCACCAAACAGGGGGAGGGGACCCAGTACTTC. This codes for CATKQGEGTQYF. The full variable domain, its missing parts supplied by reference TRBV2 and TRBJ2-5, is EPEVTQTPSHQVTQMGQEVILRCVPISNHLYFYWYRQILGQKVEFLVSFYNNEISEKSEIFDDQFSVERPDGSNFTLKIRSTKLEDSAMYFCATKQGEGTQYFGPGTRLLVL.

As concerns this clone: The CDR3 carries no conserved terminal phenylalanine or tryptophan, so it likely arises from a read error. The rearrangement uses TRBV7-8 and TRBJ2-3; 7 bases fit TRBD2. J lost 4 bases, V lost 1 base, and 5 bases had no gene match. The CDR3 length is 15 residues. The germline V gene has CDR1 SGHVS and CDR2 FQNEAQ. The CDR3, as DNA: TGTGCCAGCAGCTTAGGGAGACTAGCATCAGATACGCAGTATCTT. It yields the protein CASSLGRLASDTQYL.

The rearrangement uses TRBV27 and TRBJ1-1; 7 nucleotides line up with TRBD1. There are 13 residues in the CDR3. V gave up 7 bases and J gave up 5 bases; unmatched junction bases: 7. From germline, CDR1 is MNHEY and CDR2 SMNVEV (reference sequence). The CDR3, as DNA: TGTGCCAGCAACCAACAGGGGAAAACTGAAGCTTTCTTT. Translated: CASNQQGKTEAFF.

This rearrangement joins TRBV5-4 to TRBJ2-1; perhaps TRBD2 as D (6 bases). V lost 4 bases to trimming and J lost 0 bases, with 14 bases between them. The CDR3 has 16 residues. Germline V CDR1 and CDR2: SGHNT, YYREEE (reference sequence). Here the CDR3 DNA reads TGTGCCAGCAGCCACCCGGGGGAGAGCTCCTACAATGAGCAGTTCTTC. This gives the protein CASSHPGESSYNEQFF.

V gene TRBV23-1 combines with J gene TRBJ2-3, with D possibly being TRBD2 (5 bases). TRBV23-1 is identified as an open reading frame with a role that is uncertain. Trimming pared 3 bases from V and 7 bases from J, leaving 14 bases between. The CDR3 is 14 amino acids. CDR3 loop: CASSQGAFEYTQYF. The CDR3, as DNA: TGCGCCAGCAGTCAGGGAGCCTTTGAGTATACGCAGTATTTT.

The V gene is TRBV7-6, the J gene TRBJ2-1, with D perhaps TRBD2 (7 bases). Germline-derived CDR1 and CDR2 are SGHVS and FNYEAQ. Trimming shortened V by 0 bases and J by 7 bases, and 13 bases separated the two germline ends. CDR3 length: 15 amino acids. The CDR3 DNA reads TGTGCCAGCAGCTTAGCGGGGGGGCCTAGTAATGAGCAGTTCTTC. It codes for CASSLAGGPSNEQFF.

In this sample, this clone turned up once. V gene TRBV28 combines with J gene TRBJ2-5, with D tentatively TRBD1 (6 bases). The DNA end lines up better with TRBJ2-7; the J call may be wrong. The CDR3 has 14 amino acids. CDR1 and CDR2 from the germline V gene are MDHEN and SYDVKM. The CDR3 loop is CASSLGTNLIEQYF. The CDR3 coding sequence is TGTGCCAGCAGTTTGGGGACAAATCTAATCGAGCAGTACTTC.

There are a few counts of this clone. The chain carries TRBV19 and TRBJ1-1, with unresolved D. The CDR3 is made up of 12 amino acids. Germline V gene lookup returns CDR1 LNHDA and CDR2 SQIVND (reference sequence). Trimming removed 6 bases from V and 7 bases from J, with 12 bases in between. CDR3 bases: TGTGCCAGTAGCGGGAGATTCGGTGAAGCTTTCTTT. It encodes CASSGRFGEAFF.

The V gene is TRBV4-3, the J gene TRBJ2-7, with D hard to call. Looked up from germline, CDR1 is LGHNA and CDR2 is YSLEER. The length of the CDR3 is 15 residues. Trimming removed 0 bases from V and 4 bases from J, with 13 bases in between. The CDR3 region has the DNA TGCGCCAGCAGCCAAGAAGCGCTCGGTGGGTACGAGCAGTACTTC. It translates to CASSQEALGGYEQYF.

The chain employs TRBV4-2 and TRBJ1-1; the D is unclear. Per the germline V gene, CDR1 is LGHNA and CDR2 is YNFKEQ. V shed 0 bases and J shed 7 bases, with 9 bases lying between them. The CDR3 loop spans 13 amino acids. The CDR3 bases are TGTGCCAGCAGCCAAGATGGAGGGCGTGAAGCTTTCTTT. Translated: CASSQDGGREAFF.

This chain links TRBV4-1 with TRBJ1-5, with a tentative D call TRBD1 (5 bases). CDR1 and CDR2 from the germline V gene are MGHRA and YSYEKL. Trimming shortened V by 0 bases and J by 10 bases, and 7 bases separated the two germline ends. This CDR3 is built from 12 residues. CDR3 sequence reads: CASSQDQGPQHF. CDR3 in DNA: TGCGCCAGCAGCCAAGATCAGGGACCCCAGCATTTT.

The CDR3 nucleotides read TGTGCCAGTTCTAGCGGGCCCCGCCAAGAGACCCAGTACTTC. Translating gives CASSSGPRQETQYF. This chain connects TRBV28 to TRBJ2-5; TRBD2 aligns across 8 bases. Germline V gives CDR1 MDHEN, CDR2 SYDVKM. The CDR3 extends over 14 amino acids. V shed 9 bases, J shed 1 base, and the junction held 7 bases outside the gene matches.

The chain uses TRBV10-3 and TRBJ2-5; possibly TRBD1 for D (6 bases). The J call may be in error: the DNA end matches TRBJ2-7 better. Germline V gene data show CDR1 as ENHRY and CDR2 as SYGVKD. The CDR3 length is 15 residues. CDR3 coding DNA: TGTGCCATCAGCGAAGTGGCAGGGGTAACCTACGAGCAGTACTTC. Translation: CAISEVAGVTYEQYF.

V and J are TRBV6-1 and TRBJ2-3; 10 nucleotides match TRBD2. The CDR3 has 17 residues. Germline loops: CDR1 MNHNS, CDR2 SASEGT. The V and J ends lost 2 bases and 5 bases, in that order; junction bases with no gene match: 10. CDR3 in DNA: TGTGCCAGCAGTGAACTAGCGGGGGCCTCCGGGGAAGATACGCAGTATTTT. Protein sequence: CASSELAGASGEDTQYF.

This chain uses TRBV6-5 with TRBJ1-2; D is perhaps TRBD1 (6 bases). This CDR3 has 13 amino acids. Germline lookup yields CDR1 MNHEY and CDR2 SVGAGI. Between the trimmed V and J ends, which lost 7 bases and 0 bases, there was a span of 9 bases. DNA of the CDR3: TGTGCCAGCATAAGGGGGTCTAACTATGGCTACACCTTC. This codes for CASIRGSNYGYTF.